These 2 T cell receptor beta chains originate from one sample sequenced in a study of OX40 agonist ivuxolimab in advanced cancers. Assay: immunoSEQ multiplex PCR; the TCRdb copy retains only in-frame clones and omits some. The sample has fewer than 60,000 clones, about 80% seen once; the top ten hold 6.5% to 9%. Here the sequenced sample was CD4+ or CD8+ T cells sorted from blood, taken in a trial of the OX40 agonist ivuxolimab. The receptor set was obtained from an adult with an advanced solid tumor such as melanoma, head and neck, liver or kidney cancer.

The V and J genes are TRBV7-8 and TRBJ2-5; 15 nucleotides align to TRBD2. The DNA end favors TRBJ2-7, so the J call may be wrong. This CDR3 has 17 residues. Germline CDR1 is SGHVS and CDR2 is FQNEAQ. The CDR3 coding sequence is TGTGCCAGCAGTTTATGGACTAGCGGGAGGGTCGGATACGAGCAGTACTTC. Its translation is CASSLWTSGRVGYEQYF.

This clone has a handful of counts. V is TRBV6-5 and J is TRBJ2-1; D is possibly TRBD2 (5 bases). Germline CDR1 is MNHEY and CDR2 is SVGAGI. CDR3 size: 13 residues. V was pared by 7 bases and J by 4 bases, with 11 bases between. DNA for the CDR3: TGTGCCAGCACCAACGGGGATTACAATGAGCAGTTCTTC. Translated: CASTNGDYNEQFF.